Below, one TCR beta chain is given with its context. Its antigen is not identified. The record originates from a study of response to subunit inactivated influenza vaccine. The ends were cut back, 11 bases at V and 7 bases at J, with 15 bases in the middle. This CDR3 contains 11 residues. CDR1 and CDR2 from the germline V gene are ENHRY and SYGVKD. Via MiXCR, TCRdb re-called the RT-PCR reads, giving one row per CDR3 protein. The sample records roughly 790,000 distinct CDR3 sequences, 21% being singletons. Study outcomes and limitations: The authors proposed limited new T cell recruitment per seasonal influenza vaccination.

This TCR came from a man in his fifties who received an inactivated influenza vaccine. The chain combines TRBV10-3 with TRBJ2-7; D is possibly TRBD1 (5 bases). The sequencing used PBMCs from blood, collected roughly 5 days after vaccination. This CDR3 is CAANQGGEQYF. The CDR3 nucleotides read TGTGCCGCAAATCAGGGCGGTGAGCAGTACTTC.